This is a list of T cell receptor beta chains from one sample in a study of blood T cells in healthy people across ages. TCRdb re-analysed the 5' RACE reads in MiXCR, keeping a single row per CDR3 protein. The sample consists of around 820,000 distinct CDR3 sequences, 20% to 25% of them appearing once. These data were likewise used in another study, on T cells of mothers and their children.

The specimen sequenced was blood. The source is a boy between 10 and 17 years old in good health. The CDR3 runs from the conserved cysteine through the conserved F or W. The D gene is left open where the match is weak. The size entry is marked missing in some rows and otherwise reads once, few, many or a size class.

V gene: TRBV28; clone size: few; J gene: TRBJ2-1; D gene: .; CDR3 protein: CASGDPRDEQFF; CDR3 DNA: TGTGCCAGCGGAGACCCCAGGGATGAGCAGTTCTTC
V gene: TRBV27; clone size: few; J gene: TRBJ1-1; D gene: .; CDR3 protein: CASKVGGTEAFF; CDR3 DNA: TGTGCCAGCAAGGTGGGAGGCACTGAAGCTTTCTTT
V gene: TRBV7-9; clone size: .; J gene: TRBJ1-4; D gene: .; CDR3 protein: CASSKDSSATNEKLFF; CDR3 DNA: TGTGCCAGCAGTAAAGACAGCTCTGCAACTAATGAAAAACTGTTTTTT
V gene: TRBV7-2; clone size: few; J gene: TRBJ1-4; D gene: TRBD1; CDR3 protein: CASSLRLGQRHNEKLFF; CDR3 DNA: TGTGCCAGCAGCTTACGTCTGGGACAGCGTCATAATGAAAAACTGTTTTTT
V gene: TRBV2; clone size: .; J gene: TRBJ2-2; D gene: TRBD2; CDR3 protein: CASSEKLAVTGELFF; CDR3 DNA: TGTGCCAGCAGTGAAAAACTAGCGGTCACCGGGGAGCTGTTTTTT
V gene: TRBV27; clone size: .; J gene: TRBJ2-6; D gene: TRBD2; CDR3 protein: CASSSILSSGSTFGANVLTF; CDR3 DNA: TGTGCCAGCAGTTCCATCCTATCTAGCGGGAGTACCTTTGGGGCCAACGTCCTGACTTTC
V gene: TRBV27; clone size: .; J gene: TRBJ2-3; D gene: .; CDR3 protein: CASSFGRLYTDTQYF; CDR3 DNA: TGTGCCAGCAGTTTCGGACGGCTGTACACAGATACGCAGTATTTT
V gene: TRBV28; clone size: .; J gene: TRBJ2-7; D gene: TRBD2; CDR3 protein: CASSYYLGGLADYEQYF; CDR3 DNA: TGTGCCAGCAGTTACTATTTGGGAGGGCTAGCGGACTACGAGCAGTACTTC
V gene: TRBV9; clone size: .; J gene: TRBJ1-6; D gene: TRBD1; CDR3 protein: CASSGQGADSPLHF; CDR3 DNA: TGTGCCAGCAGCGGGCAGGGGGCTGATTCACCCCTCCACTTT
V gene: TRBV13; clone size: few; J gene: TRBJ2-7; D gene: TRBD1; CDR3 protein: CASSQEPTGRYYEQYF; CDR3 DNA: TGTGCCAGCAGCCAGGAACCGACAGGGCGATACTACGAGCAGTACTTC